The clone carrying this T cell receptor beta chain was observed a few times. Antigen: not known. TCR beta CDR3 sequences were amplified from RNA transcripts. With the HTBI primer set, the TCR CDR3 went through a first round of RT-PCR. TCRdb redid the calling of the multiplex PCR reads with MiXCR, one entry per CDR3 protein. Altogether a few hundred thousand distinct CDR3 sequences are present, roughly 12% being singletons, with the ten largest covering roughly 20%. Trimming cost V 7 bases and J 3 bases; bases outside gene matches: 9. Germline V gives CDR1 SGHVS, CDR2 FQNEAQ. This CDR3 comprises 14 residues. The sample is drawn from a study of T cells in Graves' hyperthyroidism and ophthalmopathy. Turning to the study itself: Before any treatment, at initial diagnosis, peripheral blood was collected.

Overall study findings and caveats: Clonotypes that were expanded in thyroid above 0.001 mostly appeared in blood too.

Hyperthyroidism, newly diagnosed and lasting under 2 months, affected patients aged 18 to 65. Diagnoses were made from clinical symptoms, serum measures (thyroxine and TRAb), thyroid ultrasound and orbital computed tomography. The sample taken for sequencing was blood. The V call is TRBV7-8, the J call TRBJ2-7, with 7 bases aligning to TRBD1. The sequence was obtained from a young man with Graves' hyperthyroidism that later progressed to Graves' ophthalmopathy. CDR3 in DNA: TGTGCCAGCACCCTACGGACAGGAATCTACGAGCAGTACTTC. It codes for CASTLRTGIYEQYF.